A single sample gave rise to the 14 T cell receptor beta chains below, sequenced in a study of early T cells in non-severe SARS-CoV-2 infection. TCRdb re-derived calls from the 5' RACE reads in MiXCR, one entry per CDR3 protein. The table includes about 55,000 distinct CDR3 sequences, about an eighth detected once. Sample: whole blood. The receptors originated from an adult who was a healthcare worker with PCR-confirmed SARS-CoV-2 infection or an uninfected control (not recorded which).

The genes are TRBV5-1 and TRBJ2-3; TRBD2 matches 12 bases. This CDR3 is 14 amino acids long. The trim removed 4 bases at V and 5 bases at J, leaving 2 bases unmatched. Germline V gives CDR1 SGHRS, CDR2 YFSETQ. Here the CDR3 reads CASSPGLAGDTQYF. The CDR3 region has the DNA TGCGCCAGCAGCCCGGGACTAGCGGGAGATACGCAGTATTTT.

A few counts support this clonotype. V gene TRBV5-5 combines with J gene TRBJ1-1; D is ambiguous. The germline V gene has CDR1 SGHKS and CDR2 YYEKEE (reference sequence). The length of the CDR3 is 15 residues. V lost 5 bases to trimming and J lost 1 base, with 15 bases between them. The CDR3 coding sequence is TGTGCCAGCAGATCGGCCGGGGTAAGGAACACTGAAGCTTTCTTT. As protein: CASRSAGVRNTEAFF.

The chain uses TRBV6-1 and TRBJ2-7; TRBD1 is a possible D gene (5 bases). The CDR3 consists of 14 residues. Looked up from germline, CDR1 is MNHNS and CDR2 is SASEGT. V lost 1 base, J lost 3 bases, and 10 bases lay in between. CDR3 residues: CASSEVGDSYEQYF. CDR3 bases: TGTGCCAGCAGTGAAGTCGGAGACAGCTACGAGCAGTACTTC.

In nucleotides, the CDR3 is TGCAGCGCCCTGGGCGGGACTAGCGGGCCAACAGATACGCAGTATTTT. It encodes CSALGGTSGPTDTQYF. J is TRBJ2-3 and V is TRBV29-1, with 12 bases that match TRBD2. CDR3 length equals 16 residues. Germline CDR1 and CDR2: SQVTM and ANQGSEA. Unmatched junction bases numbered 11, after V lost 7 bases and J lost 3 bases.

The chain links TRBV29-1 to TRBJ2-3; TRBD1 or TRBD2 may be the D gene (6 bases each). The V and J ends lost 6 bases and 1 base respectively, with 14 bases between them. Looked up from germline, CDR1 is SQVTM and CDR2 is ANQGSEA. The CDR3 has 14 residues. The CDR3 here is CSVARGRGTDTQYF. The DNA for the CDR3 is TGCAGCGTAGCTCGGGGGCGAGGCACAGATACGCAGTATTTT.

The chain carries TRBV12-3 or TRBV12-4 and TRBJ1-6, with D tentatively TRBD1 (5 bases). V dropped 7 bases and J dropped 6 bases, with 13 bases sitting between them. The CDR3 consists of 14 residues. CDR3 nucleotide sequence: TGTGCCAGCACCCCGGGACGGAGTAATTCACCCCTCCACTTT. It specifies CASTPGRSNSPLHF.

The J gene is TRBJ2-6, the V gene TRBV28; D is perhaps TRBD2 (5 bases). The CDR3 covers 14 residues. Trimming cost V 5 bases and J 4 bases, with 9 bases left between them. In germline, CDR1 is MDHEN, CDR2 SYDVKM. CDR3 sequence: CASSAPGGANVLTF. The CDR3 region has the DNA TGTGCCAGCAGTGCGCCGGGAGGGGCCAACGTCCTGACTTTC.

The chain has TRBV18 and TRBJ2-3; 8 nucleotides line up with TRBD2. CDR1 and CDR2 (germline): KGHSH, LQKENI. The CDR3 sequence is 16 residues long. V shed 3 bases and J 3 bases; nucleotides not matched to a gene: 8. CDR3 DNA: TGTGCCAGCTCACCTCCCGGGCTAGCGGGTACAGATACGCAGTATTTT. Its translation: CASSPPGLAGTDTQYF.

This chain joins TRBV5-1 and TRBJ1-4; D is unresolved. V dropped 1 base and J dropped 6 bases, with 7 bases sitting between them. This CDR3 contains 13 residues. Germline assignment: CDR1 SGHRS and CDR2 YFSETQ. The CDR3 protein is CASSLTGYEKLFF. CDR3 DNA sequence: TGCGCCAGCAGCTTGACGGGTTATGAAAAACTGTTTTTT.

The chain employs TRBV2 and TRBJ2-2; D is uncertain. Trimming took 7 bases from V and 6 from J, leaving 12 bases between them. CDR3 length: 13 residues. The germline V gene encodes CDR1 SNHLY and CDR2 FYNNEI. In DNA, the CDR3 is TGTGCCAGCACCCAGCTCGGATCCGGGGAGCTGTTTTTT. Amino acid sequence: CASTQLGSGELFF. Combining the CDR3 with reference TRBV2 and TRBJ2-2 gives the whole variable domain EPEVTQTPSHQVTQMGQEVILRCVPISNHLYFYWYRQILGQKVEFLVSFYNNEISEKSEIFDDQFSVERPDGSNFTLKIRSTKLEDSAMYFCASTQLGSGELFFGEGSRLTVL.

This clonotype was counted at least ten times. The chain joins TRBV28 to TRBJ1-1; unclear D gene. CDR1 MDHEN and CDR2 SYDVKM come from the germline V gene. V lost 6 bases to trimming and J lost 10 bases, with 15 bases between them. The CDR3 is made up of 12 amino acids. The CDR3 coding sequence is TGTGCCAGCAGCCCCAATGGCGAGCCAGCTTTCTTT. This gives the protein CASSPNGEPAFF.

This clonotype was detected only a few times. The genes are TRBV6-5 and TRBJ2-1; maybe TRBD1 (5 bases). Trimming took off 1 base at V and 4 bases at J, with 14 bases between the two ends. From germline, CDR1 is MNHEY and CDR2 SVGAGI. The CDR3 totals 16 residues. CDR3 sequence (DNA): TGTGCCAGCAGTTACTTGACAGACGGGCGGTACAATGAGCAGTTCTTC. It is translated as CASSYLTDGRYNEQFF.

The V gene is TRBV19, the J gene TRBJ2-2, with 8 bases lining up with TRBD2. Per the germline V gene, CDR1 is LNHDA and CDR2 is SQIVND (reference sequence). This CDR3 has 18 amino acids. With 3 bases clipped from V and 3 bases from J, the junction kept 12 bases outside the gene matches. DNA for the CDR3: TGTGCCAGTAGTATCTCGCGGACCGGGAGGGAACACACCGGGGAGCTGTTTTTT. It translates to CASSISRTGREHTGELFF.

In its sample, this clonotype was seen a few times. The gene calls are TRBV29-1 and TRBJ2-4, with a weak D call TRBD1 (5 bases). This CDR3 comprises 12 residues. Trimming took 3 bases from V and 8 from J, leaving 11 bases between them. The germline V gene encodes CDR1 SQVTM and CDR2 ANQGSEA. CDR3 protein: CSVEQGTDIQYF. Written as DNA, the CDR3 is TGCAGCGTTGAGCAGGGTACGGACATTCAGTACTTC.